Following are 28 T cell receptor beta chains from one sample sequenced in a study of OX40 agonist ivuxolimab in advanced cancers. TCRdb's table, derived via immunoSEQ multiplex PCR, lists solely in-frame clones and lacks some. The table shows around 80,000 clones, with less than 90% occurring only once. The material was CD4+ or CD8+ T cells sorted from blood, obtained in a trial of the OX40 agonist ivuxolimab. The source of these receptors is an adult with an advanced solid tumor such as melanoma, head and neck, liver or kidney cancer.

V and J are TRBV10-3 and TRBJ1-2; 11 bases match TRBD1. The CDR3 contains 16 residues. Germline assignment: CDR1 ENHRY and CDR2 SYGVKD. With 3 bases clipped from V and 4 bases from J, the junction kept 7 bases outside the gene matches. The CDR3 DNA sequence: TGTGCCATCAGTGATTCGCCGGGACAGGGGGGCTATGGCTACACCTTC. Amino acid sequence: CAISDSPGQGGYGYTF.

Concerning this clone: Other nucleotide sequences from this sample produce the same CDR3. The rearrangement uses TRBV28 and TRBJ1-5, with D hard to call. Deletions cut 3 bases from V and 4 bases from J, with 7 bases between. CDR1 and CDR2 from the germline V gene are MDHEN and SYDVKM. This CDR3 is 13 amino acids long. CDR3 sequence: CASSFSTNQPQHF. The DNA for the CDR3 is TGTGCCAGCAGTTTCTCGACAAATCAGCCCCAGCATTTT.

The chain couples TRBV6-5 to TRBJ2-2; D may be TRBD2 (6 bases). The CDR3 is 14 amino acids. The ends were cut back, 2 bases at V and 5 bases at J, with 9 bases in the middle. Looked up from germline, CDR1 is MNHEY and CDR2 is SVGAGI. Here the CDR3 DNA reads TGTGCCAGCAGTTACAGGCGGGGAACCGGGGAGCTGTTTTTT. Protein product: CASSYRRGTGELFF.

The chain links TRBV7-8 to TRBJ2-2; D perhaps matches TRBD2 (5 bases). CDR1 and CDR2 (germline): SGHVS, FQNEAQ. The CDR3 has 14 residues. V was trimmed by 5 bases and J by 6 bases, leaving 13 bases between them. The CDR3 loop reads CASSAWTGSGELFF. CDR3 nucleotide sequence: TGTGCCAGCAGCGCCTGGACGGGGTCCGGGGAGCTGTTTTTT.

The V and J genes are TRBV28 and TRBJ2-3; tentatively, D is TRBD1 (6 bases). The germline CDR1 and CDR2 sequences are MDHEN and SYDVKM. CDR3 length: 15 residues. V lost 7 bases, J lost 0 bases, and 14 bases lay in between. This chain's CDR3 is CASTISGVSTDTQYF. CDR3 sequence (DNA): TGTGCCAGCACCATTTCAGGGGTTAGCACAGATACGCAGTATTTT.

The chain couples TRBV7-2 to TRBJ1-1, with a weak D call TRBD1 (5 bases). V was clipped by 10 bases and J by 1 base, with 13 bases between them. Germline lookup yields CDR1 SGHTA and CDR2 FQGNSA. CDR3 length: 13 amino acids. The CDR3 DNA sequence: TGTGCCACTGGGGCTGGCAAGAACACTGAAGCTTTCTTT. This encodes CATGAGKNTEAFF. Together with reference TRBV7-2 and TRBJ1-1, the CDR3 gives the full variable domain: GAGVSQSPSNKVTEKGKDVELRCDPISGHTALYWYRQSLGQGLEFLIYFQGNSAPDKSGLPSDRFSAERTGGSVSTLTIQRTQQEDSAVYLCATGAGKNTEAFFGQGTRLTVV.

V is TRBV4-3 and J is TRBJ2-5, with TRBD2 identical over 8 bases. The DNA end lines up better with TRBJ2-7; the J call may be wrong. The CDR3 sequence is 20 residues long. CDR1 and CDR2 from the germline V gene are LGHNA and YSLEER. CDR3: CASSQDSPWRGAGLSYEQYF. The CDR3 DNA reads as TGCGCCAGCAGCCAAGATTCCCCCTGGCGGGGGGCGGGACTTTCCTACGAGCAGTACTTC.

This clone was found once. V and J are TRBV5-5 and TRBJ2-7; tentatively, D is TRBD2 (7 bases). The germline V and J ends were trimmed by 0 bases and 1 base, with 17 bases remaining between them. This CDR3 region has 17 residues. Germline V gene data show CDR1 as SGHKS and CDR2 as YYEKEE (reference sequence). CDR3 in amino acids: CASSLAGGRGDSYEQYF. The CDR3 nucleotides read TGTGCCAGCAGCTTGGCGGGGGGCAGGGGTGATTCCTACGAGCAGTACTTC. Based on the CDR3 plus reference TRBV5-5 and TRBJ2-7, the full variable domain is DAGVTQSPTHLIKTRGQQVTLRCSPISGHKSVSWYQQVLGQGPQFIFQYYEKEERGRGNFPDRFSARQFPNYSSELNVNALLLGDSALYLCASSLAGGRGDSYEQYFGPGTRLTVT.

The rearrangement uses TRBV27 and TRBJ1-2; D is undetermined. Trimming shortened V by 4 bases and J by 5 bases, and 8 bases separated the two germline ends. Germline assignment: CDR1 MNHEY and CDR2 SMNVEV (reference sequence). CDR3 length equals 12 residues. DNA of the CDR3: TGTGCCAGCAGTTCCGGGAGGTATGGCTACACCTTC. Amino acid sequence: CASSSGRYGYTF.

The DNA for the CDR3 is TGCGCCAGCAGCCAAGGACATTCAGTATACTATGGCTACACCTTC. Translated: CASSQGHSVYYGYTF. V gene TRBV4-1 combines with J gene TRBJ1-2; D is uncertain. This CDR3 spans 15 amino acids. Per the germline V gene, CDR1 is MGHRA and CDR2 is YSYEKL. V was cut by 1 base and J by 3 bases, with 12 bases left in between.

This chain joins TRBV6-1 and TRBJ1-3; 7 bases align to TRBD1. This CDR3 is built from 16 residues. Germline V lookup: CDR1 MNHNS, CDR2 SASEGT. Unmatched junction bases numbered 7, after V lost 3 bases and J lost 2 bases. CDR3 bases: TGTGCCAGCAGTGATAGGGGGCAGCGGACTGGAAACACCATATATTTT. Its translation is CASSDRGQRTGNTIYF.

The table lists this clone with a count of one. The V gene is TRBV12-5, the J gene TRBJ1-1; D not certain. The V gene lost 0 bases and the J gene lost 8 bases, with 13 bases spanning the gap. CDR1 is LGHNT and CDR2 is FRNRAP in the germline V gene. The CDR3 sequence is 14 residues long. This CDR3 reads CASGLVPGSPEAFF. The CDR3 DNA reads as TGTGCTAGTGGTTTGGTACCCGGCAGCCCGGAAGCTTTCTTT.

The gene calls are TRBV2 and TRBJ2-5; D is possibly TRBD1 or TRBD2 (5 bases each). CDR3 length: 16 amino acids. Trimming took off 3 bases at V and 2 bases at J, with 16 bases between the two ends. Germline values: CDR1 SNHLY, CDR2 FYNNEI. The CDR3 nucleotides are TGTGCCAGCAGTGATGGGGCAGGGACCTTTCAAGAGACCCAGTACTTC. This translates into CASSDGAGTFQETQYF.

The genes are TRBV18 and TRBJ2-3; 10 bases agree with TRBD1. The CDR3 is 14 residues long. The germline V gene encodes CDR1 KGHSH and CDR2 LQKENI. The ends lost 2 bases at V and 5 bases at J; junction bases unmatched: 1. CDR3 in amino acids: CASSPGTGVDTQYF. In DNA, the CDR3 is TGTGCCAGCTCACCAGGGACAGGGGTAGATACGCAGTATTTT.

The rearrangement joins TRBV11-2 to TRBJ2-4; 7 bases are a match to TRBD2. Trimming took 1 base from V and 8 from J; bases not matched to a gene: 5. Germline CDR1 reads SGHAT; CDR2 reads FQNNGV. The CDR3 is 14 amino acids. CDR3 bases: TGTGCCAGCAGCTTAGGGGAGGGGCGTTACATTCAGTACTTC. This translates into CASSLGEGRYIQYF.

Only a few counts were recorded for this clone. The V and J genes are TRBV4-2 and TRBJ2-3, with 12 bases that match TRBD2. The junction had 4 bases not matched to a gene; V was cut back by 3 bases and J by 3 bases. The CDR3 is made up of 16 amino acids. Germline loops: CDR1 LGHNA, CDR2 YNFKEQ. The CDR3 DNA sequence: TGTGCCAGCAGCCATAAGACTAGCGGGAGAACAGATACGCAGTATTTT. This codes for CASSHKTSGRTDTQYF.

This chain joins TRBV6-5 and TRBJ2-7, with TRBD2 matching 12 bases. Germline-derived CDR1 and CDR2 are MNHEY and SVGAGI. The length of the CDR3 is 15 residues. V lost 6 bases, J lost 4 bases, and 7 bases stayed unmatched. The CDR3 DNA reads as TGTGCCAGCAGAAGGACTAGCGGGGCCGGTTACGAGCAGTACTTC. This translates into CASRRTSGAGYEQYF.

This sequence joins TRBV11-3 and TRBJ2-5, with 9 positions matching TRBD2. The trim removed 1 base at V and 5 bases at J, leaving 11 bases unmatched. This CDR3 region has 17 residues. Germline CDR1 SGHNT, CDR2 YENEEA. CDR3 region: CASSLGGSGGLRETQYF. Written as DNA, the CDR3 is TGTGCCAGCAGCTTAGGGGGTAGCGGGGGCCTCCGGGAGACCCAGTACTTC. Variable domain in full (rest from reference TRBV11-3 and TRBJ2-5): EAGVVQSPRYKIIEKKQPVAFWCNPISGHNTLYWYLQNLGQGPELLIRYENEEAVDDSQLPKDRFSAERLKGVDSTLKIQPAELGDSAVYLCASSLGGSGGLRETQYFGPGTRLLVL.

This clone was seen once. The chain is built from TRBV14 and TRBJ2-2, with D possibly matching TRBD2 (6 bases). The germline V and J ends were trimmed by 2 bases and 3 bases, with 13 bases remaining between them. The CDR3 consists of 16 residues. Germline V gene lookup returns CDR1 SGHDN and CDR2 FVKESK. The CDR3 reads CASSQRRAAYTGELFF. Here the CDR3 DNA reads TGTGCCAGCAGCCAAAGGAGGGCAGCCTACACCGGGGAGCTGTTTTTT.

This chain links TRBV5-5 with TRBJ2-7, with a weak D call TRBD1 (5 bases). The germline V and J ends were trimmed by 4 bases and 7 bases, with 15 bases remaining between them. Germline V gives CDR1 SGHKS, CDR2 YYEKEE (reference sequence). The CDR3 is 13 amino acids. CDR3 DNA: TGTGCCAGCAGCCTAGGACATATCGGGGAGCAGTACTTC. It yields the protein CASSLGHIGEQYF. Drawing the rest from reference TRBV5-5 and TRBJ2-7, the complete variable domain is DAGVTQSPTHLIKTRGQQVTLRCSPISGHKSVSWYQQVLGQGPQFIFQYYEKEERGRGNFPDRFSARQFPNYSSELNVNALLLGDSALYLCASSLGHIGEQYFGPGTRLTVT.

The genes are TRBV10-3 and TRBJ2-7; 9 nucleotides align to TRBD1. Germline lookup yields CDR1 ENHRY and CDR2 SYGVKD. The CDR3 is made up of 15 amino acids. V was pared by 3 bases and J by 4 bases, with 7 bases of the junction left unmatched. The CDR3 bases are TGTGCCATCAGTGACCCCGGACAGGGGACATACGAGCAGTACTTC. Amino acid sequence: CAISDPGQGTYEQYF.

This clone was counted a single time. The genes are TRBV11-2 and TRBJ1-1, with D possibly matching TRBD1 (5 bases). The germline V gene has CDR1 SGHAT and CDR2 FQNNGV. Trimming took off 10 bases at V and 1 base at J, with 16 bases between the two ends. The CDR3 is 14 amino acids. CDR3 bases: TGTGCCACCCGGGAGGGGATAAGGAACACTGAAGCTTTCTTT. Amino acids: CATREGIRNTEAFF.

The chain has TRBV10-1 and TRBJ2-2; D might be TRBD1 (7 bases). This CDR3 has 17 amino acids. Germline V gene sequence: CDR1 WNHNN, CDR2 SYGVQD (reference sequence). The V end lost 2 bases, the J end lost 6 bases, and 19 bases lay between the germline ends. CDR3 coding DNA: TGCGCCAGCAGTGAGCTTCGACAGGGAGGATTCTCCGGGGAGCTGTTTTTT. Its protein product is CASSELRQGGFSGELFF.

V usage is TRBV10-3 and J usage is TRBJ1-3; D possibly corresponds to TRBD1 (6 bases). Per germline, CDR1 ENHRY and CDR2 SYGVKD. The CDR3 spans 15 residues. Trimming left V 1 base short and J 4 bases short, with 11 bases between. DNA of the CDR3: TGTGCCATCAGTGAGTACTCGGGACAAGGAAACACCATATATTTT. Translated: CAISEYSGQGNTIYF.

The chain recombines TRBV5-1 with TRBJ1-1; a weak D match, TRBD1 (6 bases). V was shortened by 4 bases and J by 7 bases, with 17 bases between the two germline ends. The CDR3 runs 14 residues. Germline V gives CDR1 SGHRS, CDR2 YFSETQ. In nucleotides, the CDR3 is TGCGCCAGCAGCCCCCCAGGGGCAGTCAATGAAGCTTTCTTT. This gives the protein CASSPPGAVNEAFF.

This clone has a single count. The gene calls are TRBV2 and TRBJ2-7, with D possibly TRBD2 on 5 matching bases. Per the germline V gene, CDR1 is SNHLY and CDR2 is FYNNEI. The germline V and J ends were trimmed by 7 bases and 1 base, with 14 bases remaining between them. This CDR3 spans 14 amino acids. The CDR3 DNA sequence: TGTGCCAGCACCCCTCAAAGCGGATCCTACGAGCAGTACTTC. Translating it yields CASTPQSGSYEQYF.

The V and J genes are TRBV2 and TRBJ2-3; a possible D gene is TRBD2 (7 bases). V was trimmed by 10 bases and J by 6 bases, leaving 17 bases between them. The germline V gene has CDR1 SNHLY and CDR2 FYNNEI. The CDR3 loop spans 13 amino acids. CDR3 protein: CATKLGGADTQYF. The CDR3 nucleotides read TGTGCCACCAAATTAGGGGGGGCGGATACGCAGTATTTT. The variable domain in full, with the rest retrieved from reference TRBV2 and TRBJ2-3, is EPEVTQTPSHQVTQMGQEVILRCVPISNHLYFYWYRQILGQKVEFLVSFYNNEISEKSEIFDDQFSVERPDGSNFTLKIRSTKLEDSAMYFCATKLGGADTQYFGPGTRLTVL.

The chain uses TRBV7-6 and TRBJ2-2; the D is unclear. Germline V gene sequence: CDR1 SGHVS, CDR2 FNYEAQ. Trimming took 5 bases from V and 0 from J, leaving 10 bases between them. The CDR3 has 15 residues. This CDR3 is CASSVQPSNTGELFF. The CDR3 region has the DNA TGTGCCAGCAGCGTTCAGCCATCGAACACCGGGGAGCTGTTTTTT.